This TCR beta chain originates from a study of blood T cell repertoires in COVID-19. Study summary: COVID-19 samples, acute and convalescent, were from the United States, Italy and Spain. Nucleic acid was either cDNA or gDNA, and it came from T cells, B-cell-depleted T cells, or PBMCs.

In the original workflow: For nucleated cells, counts were estimated from reference gene primer amplification. The table came from immunoSEQ multiplex PCR; TCRdb's copy has only in-frame clones and leaves some out. That table furnishes V, J and clone size, whereas the DNA furnished D and trimming. The repertoire includes 35,000 to 40,000 clones, over 75% of them detected once, and around 32% sits in the top ten. V was trimmed by 5 bases and J by 1 base, leaving 15 bases between them. Germline V CDR1 and CDR2: SNHLY, FYNNEI. This CDR3 spans 16 amino acids. This clone is a singleton in its sample. This TCR was sampled from a man older than 75 with active or convalescent COVID-19. The V call is TRBV2, the J call TRBJ1-5, with D unclear. The sequenced material came from peripheral blood. CDR3 DNA sequence: TGTGCCAGCAGTACCGGGCGGGCCGAGAGCAATCAGCCCCAGCATTTT. Protein: CASSTGRAESNQPQHF.